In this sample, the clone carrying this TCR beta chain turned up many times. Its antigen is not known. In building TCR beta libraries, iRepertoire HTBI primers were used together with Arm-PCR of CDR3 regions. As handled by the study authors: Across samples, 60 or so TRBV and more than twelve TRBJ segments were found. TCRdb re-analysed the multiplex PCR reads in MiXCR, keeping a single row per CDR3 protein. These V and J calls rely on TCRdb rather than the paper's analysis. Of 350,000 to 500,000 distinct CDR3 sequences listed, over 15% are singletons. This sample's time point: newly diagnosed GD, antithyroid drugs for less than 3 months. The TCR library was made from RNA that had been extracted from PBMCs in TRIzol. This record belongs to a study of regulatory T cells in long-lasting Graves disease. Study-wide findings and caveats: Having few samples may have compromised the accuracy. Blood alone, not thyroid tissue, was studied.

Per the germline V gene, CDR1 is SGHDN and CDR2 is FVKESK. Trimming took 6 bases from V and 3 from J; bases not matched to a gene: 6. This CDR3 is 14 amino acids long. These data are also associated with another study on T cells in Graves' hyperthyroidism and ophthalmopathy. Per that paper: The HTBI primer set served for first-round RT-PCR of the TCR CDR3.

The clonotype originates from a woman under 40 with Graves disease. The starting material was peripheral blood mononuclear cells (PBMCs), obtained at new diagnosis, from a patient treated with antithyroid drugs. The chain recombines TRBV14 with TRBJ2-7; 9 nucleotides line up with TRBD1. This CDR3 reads CASSPGTGLYEQYF. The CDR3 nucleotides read TGTGCCAGCAGTCCCGGGACAGGGCTCTACGAGCAGTACTTC.